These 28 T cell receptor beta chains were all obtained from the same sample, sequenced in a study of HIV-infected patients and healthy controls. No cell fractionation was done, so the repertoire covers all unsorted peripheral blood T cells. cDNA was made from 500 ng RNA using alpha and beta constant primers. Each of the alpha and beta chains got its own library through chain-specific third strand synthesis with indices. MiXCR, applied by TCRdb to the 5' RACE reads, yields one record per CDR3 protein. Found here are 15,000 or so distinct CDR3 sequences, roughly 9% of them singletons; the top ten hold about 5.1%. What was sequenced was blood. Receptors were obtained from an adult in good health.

The CDR3 here is CSARSLGGGQPQHF. CDR3 DNA: TGCAGTGCTAGGTCGTTAGGGGGTGGTCAGCCCCAGCATTTT. The chain joins TRBV20-1 to TRBJ1-5; perhaps TRBD1 as D (6 bases). Germline values: CDR1 DFQATT, CDR2 SNEGSKA (reference sequence). The CDR3 length is 14 residues. The V gene lost 3 bases and the J gene lost 6 bases, with 15 bases spanning the gap.

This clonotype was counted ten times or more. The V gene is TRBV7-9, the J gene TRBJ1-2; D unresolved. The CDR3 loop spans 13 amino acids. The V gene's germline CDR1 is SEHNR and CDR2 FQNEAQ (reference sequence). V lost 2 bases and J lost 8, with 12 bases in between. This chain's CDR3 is CASSLQLEEGYTF. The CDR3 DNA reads TGTGCCAGCAGCTTACAGCTGGAGGAGGGCTACACCTTC.

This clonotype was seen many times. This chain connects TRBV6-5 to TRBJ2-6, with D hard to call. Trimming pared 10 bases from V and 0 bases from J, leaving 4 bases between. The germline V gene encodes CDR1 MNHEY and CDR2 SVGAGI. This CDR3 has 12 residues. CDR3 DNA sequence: TGTGCCACCGACTCTGGGGCCAACGTCCTGACTTTC. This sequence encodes CATDSGANVLTF.

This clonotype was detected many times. CDR3 nucleotide sequence: TGCAGCGTTGAAGATCTTGCTACTTACAATGAGCAGTTCTTC. Protein sequence: CSVEDLATYNEQFF. The rearrangement joins TRBV29-1 to TRBJ2-1; D not resolved. This CDR3 has 14 residues. Trimming left V 0 bases short and J 4 bases short, with 10 bases between. Germline assignment: CDR1 SQVTM and CDR2 ANQGSEA.

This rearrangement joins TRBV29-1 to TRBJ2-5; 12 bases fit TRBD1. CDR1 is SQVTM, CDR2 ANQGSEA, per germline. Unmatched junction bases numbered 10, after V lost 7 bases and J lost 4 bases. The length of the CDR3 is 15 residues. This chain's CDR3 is CSAPEGQGASETQYF. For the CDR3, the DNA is TGCAGCGCTCCGGAGGGACAGGGGGCATCAGAGACCCAGTACTTC.

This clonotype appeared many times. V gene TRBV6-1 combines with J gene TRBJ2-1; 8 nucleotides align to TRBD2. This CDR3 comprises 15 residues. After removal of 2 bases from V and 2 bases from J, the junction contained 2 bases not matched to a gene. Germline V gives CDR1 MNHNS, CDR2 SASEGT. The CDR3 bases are TGTGCCAGCAGTGAACTAGCGGGCGCCTACAATGAGCAGTTCTTC. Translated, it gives CASSELAGAYNEQFF.

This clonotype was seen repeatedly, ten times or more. CDR3 sequence (DNA): TGTGCCAGCAGCCCGGGACGCTGGACTGGAAACACCATATATTTT. This translates into CASSPGRWTGNTIYF. The V and J genes are TRBV11-2 and TRBJ1-3, with D tentatively TRBD1 (5 bases). CDR3 length equals 15 residues. V lost 5 bases and J 2 bases, leaving 13 bases between the germline ends. Germline V lookup: CDR1 SGHAT, CDR2 FQNNGV.

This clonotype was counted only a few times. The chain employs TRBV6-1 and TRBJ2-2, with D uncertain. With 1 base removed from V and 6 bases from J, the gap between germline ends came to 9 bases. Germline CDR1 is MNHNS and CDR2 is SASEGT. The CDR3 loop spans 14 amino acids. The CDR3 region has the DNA TGTGCCAGCAGTGAAGGAGTACGGGCCGGGGAGCTGTTTTTT. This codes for CASSEGVRAGELFF.

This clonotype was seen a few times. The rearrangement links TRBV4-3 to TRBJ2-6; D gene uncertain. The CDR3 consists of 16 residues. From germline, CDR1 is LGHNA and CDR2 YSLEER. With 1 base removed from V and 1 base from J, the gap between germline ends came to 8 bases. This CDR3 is CASSQATVSGANVLTF. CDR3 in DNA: TGCGCCAGCAGCCAAGCTACCGTGTCTGGGGCCAACGTCCTGACTTTC.

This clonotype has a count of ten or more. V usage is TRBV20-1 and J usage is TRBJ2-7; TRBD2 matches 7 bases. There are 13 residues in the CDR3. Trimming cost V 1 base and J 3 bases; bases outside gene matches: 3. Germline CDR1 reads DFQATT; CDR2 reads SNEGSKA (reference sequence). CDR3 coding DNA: TGCAGTGCTAGAGGGACTAGAGACTACGAGCAGTACTTC. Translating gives CSARGTRDYEQYF.

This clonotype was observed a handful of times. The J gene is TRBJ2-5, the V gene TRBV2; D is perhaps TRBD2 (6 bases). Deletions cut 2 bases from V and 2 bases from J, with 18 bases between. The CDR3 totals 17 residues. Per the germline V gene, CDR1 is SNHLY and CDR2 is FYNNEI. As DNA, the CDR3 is TGTGCCAGCAGTGAATATACTTTCCTAGCGACACAAGAGACCCAGTACTTC. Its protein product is CASSEYTFLATQETQYF.

CDR3 protein: CSALATNEKLFF. The CDR3 region has the DNA TGCAGTGCGCTTGCGACTAATGAAAAACTGTTTTTT. V gene TRBV20-1 combines with J gene TRBJ1-4; the D is unclear. CDR3 size: 12 residues. Trimming shortened V by 6 bases and J by 2 bases, and 7 bases separated the two germline ends. Per germline, CDR1 DFQATT and CDR2 SNEGSKA (reference sequence).

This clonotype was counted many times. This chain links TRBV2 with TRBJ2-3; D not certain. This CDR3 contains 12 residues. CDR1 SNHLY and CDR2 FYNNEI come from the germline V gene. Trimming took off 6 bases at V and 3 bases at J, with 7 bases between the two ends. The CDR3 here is CASRWSTDTQYF. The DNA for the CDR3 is TGTGCCAGCAGGTGGTCTACAGATACGCAGTATTTT.

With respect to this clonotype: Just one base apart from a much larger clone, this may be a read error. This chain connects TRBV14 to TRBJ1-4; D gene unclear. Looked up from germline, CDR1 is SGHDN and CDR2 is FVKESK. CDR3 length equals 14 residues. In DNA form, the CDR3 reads TGTGCCAGCAGCCGGACGGCAACTAAAGAAAAACTGTTTTTT. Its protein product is CASSRTATKEKLFF.

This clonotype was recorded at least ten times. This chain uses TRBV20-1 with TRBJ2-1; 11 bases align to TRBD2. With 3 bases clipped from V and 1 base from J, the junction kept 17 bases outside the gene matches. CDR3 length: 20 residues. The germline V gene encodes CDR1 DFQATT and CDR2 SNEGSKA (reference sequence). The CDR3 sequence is CSARRGTSGRGYRSYNEQFF. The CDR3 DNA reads TGCAGTGCTAGGCGGGGCACTAGCGGGAGAGGTTACCGATCCTACAATGAGCAGTTCTTC.

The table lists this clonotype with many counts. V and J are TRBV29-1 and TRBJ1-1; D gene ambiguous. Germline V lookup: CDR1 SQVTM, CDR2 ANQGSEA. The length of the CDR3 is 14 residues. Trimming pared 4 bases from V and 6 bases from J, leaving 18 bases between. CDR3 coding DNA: TGCAGCGTTGGGCACCGCCTGAAGGACGCTGAAGCTTTCTTT. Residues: CSVGHRLKDAEAFF.

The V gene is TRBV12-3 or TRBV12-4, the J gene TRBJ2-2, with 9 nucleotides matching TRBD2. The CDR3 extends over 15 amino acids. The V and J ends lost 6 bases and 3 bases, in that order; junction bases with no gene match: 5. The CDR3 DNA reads TGTGCCAGCAGGCGGGGGGGGCCGGACACCGGGGAGCTGTTTTTT. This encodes CASRRGGPDTGELFF.

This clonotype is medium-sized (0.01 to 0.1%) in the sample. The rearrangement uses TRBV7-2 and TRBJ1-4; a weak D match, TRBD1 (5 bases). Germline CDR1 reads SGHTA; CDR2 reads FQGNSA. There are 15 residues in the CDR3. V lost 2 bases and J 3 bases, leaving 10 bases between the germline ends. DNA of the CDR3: TGTGCCAGCAGCTTATGGTCGGGGGCTAATGAAAAACTGTTTTTT. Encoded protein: CASSLWSGANEKLFF.

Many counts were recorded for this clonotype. The CDR3 nucleotides are TGCGCCAGCAGCCAACTCGGACTAGGCCGCACAGATACGCAGTATTTT. As protein: CASSQLGLGRTDTQYF. This chain links TRBV4-3 with TRBJ2-3; 7 bases are shared with TRBD2. In germline, CDR1 is LGHNA, CDR2 YSLEER. The CDR3 extends over 16 amino acids. The J segment lost 1 base and the V segment lost 2 bases, leaving 6 bases of the junction unmatched.

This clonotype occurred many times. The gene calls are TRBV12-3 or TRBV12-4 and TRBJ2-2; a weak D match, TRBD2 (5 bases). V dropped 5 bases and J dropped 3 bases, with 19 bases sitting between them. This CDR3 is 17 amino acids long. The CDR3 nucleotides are TGTGCCAGCAGTCTAAGCCGACTACGGCTTCACACCGGGGAGCTGTTTTTT. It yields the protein CASSLSRLRLHTGELFF.

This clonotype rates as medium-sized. The CDR3 protein is CASRRADSGANVLTF. The CDR3 DNA is TGTGCCAGCAGGCGAGCGGACTCTGGGGCCAACGTCCTGACTTTC. The gene calls are TRBV2 and TRBJ2-6, with D perhaps matching TRBD2 (5 bases). Germline V gene sequence: CDR1 SNHLY, CDR2 FYNNEI. The CDR3 spans 15 residues. Trimming pared 6 bases from V and 0 bases from J, leaving 9 bases between. Full variable domain (missing parts from reference TRBV2 and TRBJ2-6): EPEVTQTPSHQVTQMGQEVILRCVPISNHLYFYWYRQILGQKVEFLVSFYNNEISEKSEIFDDQFSVERPDGSNFTLKIRSTKLEDSAMYFCASRRADSGANVLTFGAGSRLTVL.

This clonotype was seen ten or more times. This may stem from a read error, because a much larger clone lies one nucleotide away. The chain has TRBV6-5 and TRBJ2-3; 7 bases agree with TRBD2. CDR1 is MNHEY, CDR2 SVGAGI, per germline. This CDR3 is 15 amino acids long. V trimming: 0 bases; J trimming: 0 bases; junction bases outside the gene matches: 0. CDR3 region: CASSYSSGSTDTQYF. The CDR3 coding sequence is TGTGCCAGCAGTTACTCTAGCGGGAGCACAGATACGCAGTATTTT.

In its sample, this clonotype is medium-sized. The CDR3 protein is CASSGLSGSSYNEQFF. CDR3 DNA: TGTGCCAGCAGCGGACTGTCGGGCAGCTCCTACAATGAGCAGTTCTTC. The rearrangement links TRBV7-9 to TRBJ2-1; possibly TRBD2 for D (5 bases). Germline assignment: CDR1 SEHNR and CDR2 FQNEAQ (reference sequence). The CDR3 loop spans 16 amino acids. The ends were cut back, 5 bases at V and 0 bases at J, with 14 bases in the middle.

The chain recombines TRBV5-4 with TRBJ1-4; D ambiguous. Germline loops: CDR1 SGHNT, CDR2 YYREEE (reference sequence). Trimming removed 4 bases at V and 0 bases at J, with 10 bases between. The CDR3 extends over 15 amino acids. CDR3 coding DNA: TGTGCCAGCAGCAGGAGTTATGCAACTAATGAAAAACTGTTTTTT. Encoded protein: CASSRSYATNEKLFF.

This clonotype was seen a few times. The chain's CDR3 is CASSLGQGAHQPQHF. DNA of the CDR3: TGTGCCAGCAGCTTGGGACAGGGAGCCCATCAGCCCCAGCATTTT. The gene calls are TRBV5-5 and TRBJ1-5, with 7 nucleotides matching TRBD1. The CDR3 consists of 15 residues. The ends lost 0 bases at V and 5 bases at J; junction bases unmatched: 5. CDR1 is SGHKS, CDR2 YYEKEE, per germline (reference sequence).

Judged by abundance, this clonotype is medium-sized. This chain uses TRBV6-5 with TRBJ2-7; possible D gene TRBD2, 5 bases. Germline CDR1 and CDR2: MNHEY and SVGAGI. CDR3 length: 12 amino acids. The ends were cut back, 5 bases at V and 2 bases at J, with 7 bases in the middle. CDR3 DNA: TGTGCCAGCAGTCCCGGGACCTACGAGCAGTACTTC. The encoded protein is CASSPGTYEQYF.

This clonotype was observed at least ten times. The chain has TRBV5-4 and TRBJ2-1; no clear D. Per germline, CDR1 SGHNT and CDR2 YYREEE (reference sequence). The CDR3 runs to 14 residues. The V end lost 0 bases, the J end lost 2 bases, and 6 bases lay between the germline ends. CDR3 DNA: TGTGCCAGCAGCTTGGTCGGCACCTACAATGAGCAGTTCTTC. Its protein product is CASSLVGTYNEQFF.

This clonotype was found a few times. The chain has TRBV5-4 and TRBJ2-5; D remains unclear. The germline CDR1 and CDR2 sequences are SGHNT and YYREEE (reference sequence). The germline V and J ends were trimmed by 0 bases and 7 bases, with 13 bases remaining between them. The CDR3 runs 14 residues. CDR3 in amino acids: CASSLEDDLMTQYF. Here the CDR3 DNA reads TGTGCCAGCAGCTTGGAGGATGATCTGATGACCCAGTACTTC.